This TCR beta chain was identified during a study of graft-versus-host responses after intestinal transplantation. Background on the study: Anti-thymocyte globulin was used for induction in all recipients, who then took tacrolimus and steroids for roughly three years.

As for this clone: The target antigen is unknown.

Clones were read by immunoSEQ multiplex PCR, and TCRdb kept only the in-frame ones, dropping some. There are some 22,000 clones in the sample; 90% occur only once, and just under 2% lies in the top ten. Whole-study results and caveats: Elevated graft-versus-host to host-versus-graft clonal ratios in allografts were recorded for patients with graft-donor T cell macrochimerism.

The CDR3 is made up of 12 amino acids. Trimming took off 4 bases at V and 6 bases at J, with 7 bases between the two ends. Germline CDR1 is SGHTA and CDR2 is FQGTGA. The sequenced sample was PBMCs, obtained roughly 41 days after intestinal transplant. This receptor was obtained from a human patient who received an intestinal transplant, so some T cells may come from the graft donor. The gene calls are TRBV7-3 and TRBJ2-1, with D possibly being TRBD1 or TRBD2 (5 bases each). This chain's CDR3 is CASSSGGNEQFF. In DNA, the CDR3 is TGTGCCAGCAGCTCTGGGGGCAATGAGCAGTTCTTC.